A single sample gave rise to the 5 T cell receptor beta chains below, sequenced in a study of PD-L1 blockade in urothelial cancer. Clones were read by immunoSEQ multiplex PCR, and TCRdb kept only the in-frame ones, dropping some. The sample contains tens of thousands of clones, nearly 90% of which appear only once. The source material was PBMCs, sampled around atezolizumab (anti-PD-L1) treatment. These TCRs come from a man in his fifties or sixties with urothelial cancer.

The chain employs TRBV19 and TRBJ2-1, with a tentative D call TRBD2 (6 bases). CDR1 LNHDA and CDR2 SQIVND come from the germline V gene (reference sequence). The CDR3 runs 13 residues. Trimming stripped 4 bases from V and 9 bases from J, with 13 bases between. DNA for the CDR3: TGTGCCAGTAGTACGTACCCCGGGGGTGAGCAGTTCTTC. Its protein product is CASSTYPGGEQFF.

The sample holds a few counts of this clone. V gene TRBV5-6 combines with J gene TRBJ2-7; 10 bases are shared with TRBD1. Germline CDR1 is SGHDT and CDR2 is YYEEEE. J lost 6 bases, V lost 2 bases, and 8 bases had no gene match. The CDR3 contains 15 residues. CDR3 protein: CASSFRVTGGSEQYF. The CDR3 DNA sequence: TGTGCCAGCAGCTTCAGAGTGACAGGGGGCTCCGAGCAGTACTTC.

The CDR3 spells CASRLGPPTPTRSQPYNEQFF. For the CDR3, the DNA is TGTGCAAGTCGCTTAGGACCTCCAACTCCTACTAGGAGCCAACCCTACAATGAGCAGTTCTTC. This chain joins TRBV12-2 and TRBJ2-1; TRBD2, as called in the table, went unchecked against the DNA. TRBV12-2 is a pseudogene. CDR3 length equals 21 residues.

The rearrangement joins TRBV7-3 to TRBJ1-1, with D maybe TRBD1 (5 bases). The CDR3 is 15 amino acids. Germline CDR1 and CDR2: SGHTA and FQGTGA. Between the trimmed V and J ends, which lost 2 bases and 1 base, there was a span of 11 bases. CDR3 sequence (DNA): TGTGCCAGCAGCTTAGTTGGGGGAGGGAACACTGAAGCTTTCTTT. This translates into CASSLVGGGNTEAFF.

The rearrangement uses TRBV5-4 and TRBJ2-7; a weak D match, TRBD2 (6 bases). V was trimmed by 0 bases and J by 4 bases, leaving 11 bases between them. This CDR3 contains 14 residues. The germline gives CDR1 SGHNT, CDR2 YYREEE (reference sequence). CDR3 in amino acids: CASSLEGGLYEQYF. The CDR3 region has the DNA TGTGCCAGCAGCTTGGAAGGAGGGTTGTACGAGCAGTACTTC. The full variable domain, its missing parts supplied by reference TRBV5-4 and TRBJ2-7, is ETGVTQSPTHLIKTRGQQVTLRCSSQSGHNTVSWYQQALGQGPQFIFQYYREEENGRGNFPPRFSGLQFPNYSSELNVNALELDDSALYLCASSLEGGLYEQYFGPGTRLTVT.